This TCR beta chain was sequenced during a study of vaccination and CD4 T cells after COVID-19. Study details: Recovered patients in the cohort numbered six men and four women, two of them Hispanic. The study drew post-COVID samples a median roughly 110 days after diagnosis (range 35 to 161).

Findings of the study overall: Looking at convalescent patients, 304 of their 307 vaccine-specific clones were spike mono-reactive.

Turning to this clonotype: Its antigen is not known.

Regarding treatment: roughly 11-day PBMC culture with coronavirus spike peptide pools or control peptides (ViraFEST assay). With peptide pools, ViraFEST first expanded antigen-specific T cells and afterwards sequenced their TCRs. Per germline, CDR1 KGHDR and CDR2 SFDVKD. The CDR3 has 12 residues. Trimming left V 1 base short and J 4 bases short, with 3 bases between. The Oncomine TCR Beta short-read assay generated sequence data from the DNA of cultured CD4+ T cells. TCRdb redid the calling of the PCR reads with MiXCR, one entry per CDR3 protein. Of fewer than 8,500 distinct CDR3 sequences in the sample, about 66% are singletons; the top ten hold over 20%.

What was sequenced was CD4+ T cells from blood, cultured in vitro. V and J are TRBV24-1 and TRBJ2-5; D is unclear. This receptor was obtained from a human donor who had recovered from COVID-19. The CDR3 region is CATSDLGETQYF. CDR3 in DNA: TGTGCCACCAGTGATTTAGGAGAGACCCAGTACTTC.